Following are 25 T cell receptor beta chains from one sample sequenced in a study of cytomegalovirus exposure and HLA in healthy donors (dated by TCRdb to the late 2010s). Libraries were constructed by the immunoSEQ multiplex PCR assay. For the multiplex PCR, a mixture combining 60 forward primers for TCR Vbeta segments and 13 reverse primers for TCR Jbeta segments was used. The table comes from immuneACCESS by way of TCRdb, which keeps in-frame sequences with V and J called. Part of the clones is missing from these tables; in studies checked, under half for an unresolved V gene and the rest for unknown reasons. Here the sample has 100,000 to 150,000 clones; around 78% occur a single time. In total, the top ten clones hold approximately 3.8% of the sample. Sequences were obtained from PBMCs. These receptors were obtained from a man aged 35 to 55 in good health and CMV-seronegative.

This clone is a singleton in its sample. V gene TRBV6-5 combines with J gene TRBJ2-7; 8 bases match TRBD1. Germline loops: CDR1 MNHEY, CDR2 SVGAGI. Germline trimming cut 8 bases from V and 1 base from J; bases unmatched to any gene: 7. This CDR3 has 14 amino acids. The CDR3 DNA is TGTGCCAGCGCATTGGACAGGGCGTCCTACGAGCAGTACTTC. Translating it yields CASALDRASYEQYF.

This chain uses TRBV5-4 with TRBJ2-2; unclear D gene. The CDR3 covers 16 residues. Per germline, CDR1 SGHNT and CDR2 YYREEE (reference sequence). Trimming pared 2 bases from V and 7 bases from J, leaving 18 bases between. The CDR3 DNA follows: TGTGCCAGCAGCTTAGTCGGTAGAGAATTCGGCGGGGAGCTGTTTTTT. It codes for CASSLVGREFGGELFF.

The V and J genes are TRBV28 and TRBJ2-7, with TRBD1 matching 11 bases. Germline V gene data show CDR1 as MDHEN and CDR2 as SYDVKM. V shed 4 bases and J 1 base; nucleotides not matched to a gene: 3. This CDR3 has 15 amino acids. The CDR3 sequence is CASSWDRGSSYEQYF. DNA of the CDR3: TGTGCCAGCAGTTGGGACAGGGGGTCGTCCTACGAGCAGTACTTC.

The chain is built from TRBV11-2 and TRBJ1-1; no firm D call. The germline V gene encodes CDR1 SGHAT and CDR2 FQNNGV. The CDR3 length is 11 residues. Trimming pared 10 bases from V and 8 bases from J, leaving 14 bases between. The CDR3 nucleotides read TGTGCCACTACCGAGGGCCGAGAAGCTTTCTTT. It translates to CATTEGREAFF.

This rearrangement joins TRBV7-9 to TRBJ1-5; 8 bases are shared with TRBD1. V gave up 2 bases and J gave up 5 bases; unmatched junction bases: 5. The CDR3 is 15 residues long. Germline lookup yields CDR1 SEHNR and CDR2 FQNEAQ (reference sequence). The CDR3 reads CASSLTRGPDQPQHF. CDR3 nucleotides: TGTGCCAGCAGCTTAACCAGGGGGCCAGATCAGCCCCAGCATTTT.

The V and J genes are TRBV25-1 and TRBJ2-5, with no clear D. CDR1 and CDR2 from the germline V gene are MGHDK and SYGVNS. Trimming pared 3 bases from V and 1 base from J, leaving 6 bases between. The CDR3 totals 13 residues. The CDR3 DNA follows: TGTGCCAGCAGTGATGACTTCCAAGAGACCCAGTACTTC. This sequence encodes CASSDDFQETQYF.

The chain joins TRBV28 to TRBJ1-2; maybe TRBD1 (6 bases). This CDR3 has 12 amino acids. The germline CDR1 and CDR2 sequences are MDHEN and SYDVKM. Trimming stripped 3 bases from V and 8 bases from J, with 10 bases between. The CDR3 loop reads CASSLGARGYTF. In DNA form, the CDR3 reads TGTGCCAGCAGTTTGGGGGCGAGGGGCTACACCTTC.

The genes are TRBV7-9 and TRBJ1-6; TRBD1 aligns across 8 bases. Trimming removed 5 bases from V and 8 bases from J; junction bases left unmatched: 11. The CDR3 totals 16 residues. Germline V gene sequence: CDR1 SEHNR, CDR2 FQNEAQ (reference sequence). The CDR3 loop is CASSRAFDRGDSPLHF. The CDR3 DNA is TGTGCCAGCAGCCGAGCCTTCGACAGGGGTGATTCACCCCTCCACTTT.

The chain employs TRBV5-6 and TRBJ2-2; D might be TRBD1 (5 bases). The CDR3 has 13 amino acids. Germline CDR1 reads SGHDT; CDR2 reads YYEEEE. Trimming removed 2 bases from V and 5 bases from J, with 7 bases in between. DNA of the CDR3: TGTGCCAGCAGCTTCAGGGTTACCGGGGAGCTGTTTTTT. Protein: CASSFRVTGELFF.

The chain uses TRBV6-5 and TRBJ2-3; possibly TRBD1 for D (6 bases). The V gene lost 6 bases and the J gene lost 2 bases, with 12 bases spanning the gap. The CDR3 is 14 amino acids. Germline assignment: CDR1 MNHEY and CDR2 SVGAGI. For the CDR3, the DNA is TGTGCCAGCAGCCGACGGACAGACACAGATACGCAGTATTTT. Encoded protein: CASSRRTDTDTQYF.

The gene calls are TRBV30 and TRBJ1-6; D might be TRBD1 (5 bases). V was cut by 4 bases and J by 6 bases, with 16 bases left in between. The CDR3 covers 15 residues. Germline V gives CDR1 GTSNPN, CDR2 SVGIG (reference sequence). The CDR3 DNA reads as TGTGCCTGGACTGGAATGGGGCTGAGTAATTCACCCCTCCACTTT. It codes for CAWTGMGLSNSPLHF.

J is TRBJ2-5 and V is TRBV7-3, with 11 nucleotides matching TRBD2. Per germline, CDR1 SGHTA and CDR2 FQGTGA. V shed 5 bases, J shed 4 bases, and the junction held 6 bases outside the gene matches. This CDR3 comprises 15 residues. CDR3 DNA sequence: TGTGCCAGCAGCGCGGGACTAGCGGAGGGAGAGACCCAGTACTTC. Residues: CASSAGLAEGETQYF.

J is TRBJ1-6 and V is TRBV27; D call uncertain. Trimming shortened V by 2 bases and J by 6 bases, and 14 bases separated the two germline ends. The CDR3 runs to 16 residues. Germline-derived CDR1 and CDR2 are MNHEY and SMNVEV (reference sequence). This chain's CDR3 is CASSLEGRLTNSPLHF. DNA of the CDR3: TGTGCCAGCAGTTTAGAGGGCAGGCTTACTAATTCACCCCTCCACTTT.

This clone was counted only a few times. This chain links TRBV6-6 with TRBJ1-5, with 9 positions matching TRBD1. V lost 6 bases to trimming and J lost 6 bases; unmatched junction nucleotides: 9. Germline values: CDR1 MNHNY, CDR2 SVGAGI (reference sequence). CDR3 length: 15 residues. The CDR3 DNA reads TGTGCCAGCAGCCCAGGGACAGGGTTGGTTCAGCCCCAGCATTTT. This codes for CASSPGTGLVQPQHF.

The rearrangement uses TRBV27 and TRBJ1-2; a possible D gene is TRBD1 (6 bases). The CDR3 loop spans 14 amino acids. Germline CDR1 reads MNHEY; CDR2 reads SMNVEV (reference sequence). The V and J ends lost 4 bases and 3 bases respectively, with 12 bases between them. In DNA form, the CDR3 reads TGTGCCAGCAGTTCTAACAGGGTAGACTATGGCTACACCTTC. Protein sequence: CASSSNRVDYGYTF.

This clone was counted a single time. The chain is built from TRBV6-5 and TRBJ1-1, with D possibly TRBD1 on 5 matching bases. Germline assignment: CDR1 MNHEY and CDR2 SVGAGI. The CDR3 extends over 14 amino acids. Trimming removed 5 bases at V and 4 bases at J, with 14 bases between. CDR3 sequence (DNA): TGTGCCAGCAGTGGAGGGGCCTCGAGCACTGAAGCTTTCTTT. As protein: CASSGGASSTEAFF.

The chain links TRBV7-2 to TRBJ1-2; D might be TRBD1 (5 bases). This CDR3 is 12 amino acids long. Trimming shortened V by 7 bases and J by 1 base, and 7 bases separated the two germline ends. Looked up from germline, CDR1 is SGHTA and CDR2 is FQGNSA. CDR3 coding DNA: TGTGCCAGCACCCAGGGTAACTATGGCTACACCTTC. Encoded protein: CASTQGNYGYTF.

The V gene is TRBV7-6, the J gene TRBJ1-4; D is unclear. Germline assignment: CDR1 SGHVS and CDR2 FNYEAQ. The CDR3 has 14 residues. Trimming pared 5 bases from V and 6 bases from J, leaving 13 bases between. The CDR3 region has the DNA TGTGCCAGCAGCGCGAACAGCCAGGATGAAAAACTGTTTTTT. It translates to CASSANSQDEKLFF.

This chain joins TRBV11-2 and TRBJ2-7, with 10 nucleotides matching TRBD2. The trim removed 0 bases at V and 3 bases at J, leaving 8 bases unmatched. CDR1 is SGHAT, CDR2 FQNNGV, per germline. This CDR3 comprises 17 residues. As DNA, the CDR3 is TGTGCCAGCAGCTTAGAGGAGGGGCTAGCGGGGGTCTACGAGCAGTACTTC. It encodes CASSLEEGLAGVYEQYF.

The CDR3 bases are TGTGCCTGGAGTAAACCGGGACAGGGATTCTACGAGCAGTACTTC. This gives the protein CAWSKPGQGFYEQYF. This chain links TRBV30 with TRBJ2-7; 9 positions agree with TRBD1. Germline CDR1 and CDR2: GTSNPN and SVGIG (reference sequence). V was clipped by 2 bases and J by 3 bases; unmatched bases: 8. This CDR3 has 15 residues.

The chain uses TRBV14 and TRBJ2-7; D is undetermined. Germline V gene sequence: CDR1 SGHDN, CDR2 FVKESK. Trimming took off 2 bases at V and 7 bases at J, with 12 bases between the two ends. CDR3 length equals 13 residues. For the CDR3, the DNA is TGTGCCAGCAGCCAAATTTTTCCCTTTGAGCAGTACTTC. This translates into CASSQIFPFEQYF.

The chain uses TRBV28 and TRBJ1-1, with 7 bases matching TRBD1. This CDR3 is built from 12 residues. Trimming at V came to 7 bases and at J to 8 bases, leaving 7 bases not matched to a gene. Germline CDR1 reads MDHEN; CDR2 reads SYDVKM. Here the CDR3 reads CASTQRGQEAFF. DNA of the CDR3: TGTGCCAGCACCCAGAGGGGACAGGAAGCTTTCTTT.

V is TRBV5-8 and J is TRBJ2-2; 8 bases match TRBD2. The CDR3 covers 18 residues. The germline V gene encodes CDR1 SGHTS and CDR2 YDEGEE. V lost 3 bases and J lost 1; bases outside the gene matches: 11. CDR3 sequence: CASSSLPGGGVNTGELFF. The CDR3 DNA reads TGTGCCAGCAGCTCCCTTCCGGGAGGGGGAGTGAACACCGGGGAGCTGTTTTTT. The whole variable domain, filled in from reference TRBV5-8 and TRBJ2-2, reads EAGVTQSPTHLIKTRGQQATLRCSPISGHTSVYWYQQALGLGLQFLLWYDEGEERNRGNFPPRFSGRQFPNYSSELNVNALELEDSALYLCASSSLPGGGVNTGELFFGEGSRLTVL.

The rearrangement uses TRBV7-2 and TRBJ1-6, with 7 nucleotides matching TRBD1. Germline V gene lookup returns CDR1 SGHTA and CDR2 FQGNSA. The junction had 8 bases not matched to a gene; V was cut back by 5 bases and J by 4 bases. CDR3 size: 16 residues. The DNA of the CDR3 is TGTGCCAGCAGCGCCCTTCAGGGACAGTATAATTCACCCCTCCACTTT. Translation: CASSALQGQYNSPLHF.

The chain is built from TRBV6-6 and TRBJ1-1; D is ambiguous. This CDR3 is built from 14 residues. Per the germline V gene, CDR1 is MNHNY and CDR2 is SVGAGI (reference sequence). Trimming stripped 5 bases from V and 5 bases from J, with 15 bases between. Here the CDR3 reads CASSADIPWTEAFF. The CDR3 DNA sequence: TGTGCCAGCAGTGCAGACATTCCGTGGACTGAAGCTTTCTTT.